Detailed here is one T cell receptor (beta chain). Its antigen is currently unknown. The sample belongs to a study of graft-versus-host responses after intestinal transplantation. Study-level information: Transplants given to recipients were multivisceral, liver-intestinal, or isolated intestinal. Uniformly, recipients were administered anti-thymocyte globulin induction with subsequent tacrolimus and steroids for around three years.

Here immunoSEQ multiplex PCR was the method, and the copy in TCRdb shows in-frame clones only, minus some. The data contain about 39,000 clones, about 96% of them seen just once; the ten biggest clones take up 0.22%. Study-wide results and caveats: The study found high graft-versus-host to host-versus-graft clonal ratios in allografts of patients with graft-donor T cell macrochimerism. In recipient marrow, GvH clones were found, and some appeared first in ileum or blood.

Germline loops: CDR1 MDHEN, CDR2 SYDVKM. This CDR3 is built from 16 residues. Trimming left V 4 bases short and J 0 bases short, with 16 bases between. The TCR sequence derives from a human donor who was the organ donor for an intestinal transplant. The sample consisted of unstimulated CD8+ T cells sorted from spleen or lymph node cells, taken before transplant. This chain connects TRBV28 to TRBJ2-7, with D perhaps given as TRBD1 or TRBD2 (5 bases each). The CDR3 region has the DNA TGTGCCAGCAGTTCTACCGGGACGCCGAGCTCCTACGAGCAGTACTTC. It specifies CASSSTGTPSSYEQYF.